The 17 T cell receptor beta chains given below trace back to one sample, sequenced in a study of shared clonotypes between healthy human individuals. Clones were read by immunoSEQ multiplex PCR, and TCRdb kept only the in-frame ones, dropping some. This sample carries about 700,000 clones, 92% of them seen once, and the ten largest clones take roughly 22%. CD8 cells classed as naive were CD45RO-negative and positively selected for CCR7, excluding terminally differentiated effector memory CD45RA+ cells. The sequenced sample was naive CD8+ T cells sorted from blood. These receptor sequences come from a man under 40 in good health.

This chain connects TRBV5-1 to TRBJ2-7; the D gene is possibly TRBD1 (5 bases). V was clipped by 2 bases and J by 3 bases, with 9 bases between them. The CDR3 covers 13 residues. Germline V gene sequence: CDR1 SGHRS, CDR2 YFSETQ. CDR3 protein: CASSFGADYEQYF. CDR3 bases: TGCGCCAGCAGCTTTGGGGCAGACTACGAGCAGTACTTC.

The chain uses TRBV11-2 and TRBJ2-2; D gene uncertain. The CDR3 runs to 15 residues. Trimming shortened V by 2 bases and J by 1 base, and 8 bases separated the two germline ends. Germline loops: CDR1 SGHAT, CDR2 FQNNGV. CDR3 nucleotides: TGTGCCAGCAGCTTACTGGGTCAGAACACCGGGGAGCTGTTTTTT. Translating it yields CASSLLGQNTGELFF.

The chain carries TRBV19 and TRBJ1-1, with D possibly being TRBD1 (5 bases). Germline CDR1 is LNHDA and CDR2 is SQIVND (reference sequence). This CDR3 has 14 amino acids. With 3 bases removed from V and 1 base from J, the gap between germline ends came to 9 bases. The CDR3 DNA sequence: TGTGCCAGTAGTATGGGGGGAAGGAACACTGAAGCTTTCTTT. Its translation: CASSMGGRNTEAFF.

The count of this clone is one. The chain joins TRBV9 to TRBJ1-3; 10 bases are shared with TRBD1. Germline loops: CDR1 SGDLS, CDR2 YYNGEE. The trim removed 4 bases at V and 7 bases at J, leaving 8 bases unmatched. This CDR3 contains 15 residues. DNA for the CDR3: TGTGCCAGCAGCCCCCCCGGGACAGGGGTCAACACCATATATTTT. This translates into CASSPPGTGVNTIYF.

The chain has TRBV9 and TRBJ1-5; 9 bases line up with TRBD1. Looked up from germline, CDR1 is SGDLS and CDR2 is YYNGEE. Trimming cost V 3 bases and J 8 bases; bases outside gene matches: 9. The CDR3 runs to 15 residues. CDR3 nucleotides: TGTGCCAGCAGCGCCGGGACAGGGTGGAAGGAGCCCCAGCATTTT. The encoded protein is CASSAGTGWKEPQHF.

CDR3 region: CASSYGQGGDTQYF. The CDR3 region has the DNA TGTGCCAGCAGTTACGGGCAGGGGGGAGATACGCAGTATTTT. The chain is built from TRBV6-5 and TRBJ2-3, with D possibly matching TRBD1 (7 bases). The germline V and J ends were trimmed by 2 bases and 5 bases, with 11 bases remaining between them. Germline V gene lookup returns CDR1 MNHEY and CDR2 SVGAGI. The CDR3 loop spans 14 amino acids.

The chain recombines TRBV27 with TRBJ2-7; TRBD2 matches 12 bases. Germline CDR1 reads MNHEY; CDR2 reads SMNVEV (reference sequence). There are 16 residues in the CDR3. With 5 bases clipped from V and 7 bases from J, the junction kept 12 bases outside the gene matches. In nucleotides, the CDR3 is TGTGCCAGCAGTCCATCTAGCGGGAGGGCCGTTTTAGAGCAGTACTTC. Translation gives CASSPSSGRAVLEQYF.

V gene TRBV19 combines with J gene TRBJ2-1; D not certain. V dropped 1 base and J dropped 4 bases, with 17 bases sitting between them. Germline lookup yields CDR1 LNHDA and CDR2 SQIVND (reference sequence). The CDR3 runs 17 residues. The CDR3 sequence is CASSIAGYPSGYNEQFF. CDR3 sequence (DNA): TGTGCCAGTAGTATAGCCGGTTATCCTTCGGGTTACAATGAGCAGTTCTTC. The full variable domain, completed using reference TRBV19 and TRBJ2-1, is DGGITQSPKYLFRKEGQNVTLSCEQNLNHDAMYWYRQDPGQGLRLIYYSQIVNDFQKGDIAEGYSVSREKKESFPLTVTSAQKNPTAFYLCASSIAGYPSGYNEQFFGPGTRLTVL.

The gene calls are TRBV11-2 and TRBJ2-7; D may be TRBD2 (5 bases). V lost 6 bases and J 1 base, leaving 13 bases between the germline ends. CDR1 is SGHAT, CDR2 FQNNGV, per germline. The CDR3 spans 14 residues. CDR3 in amino acids: CASSYGGGSYEQYF. CDR3 bases: TGTGCCAGCAGTTACGGAGGCGGGTCCTACGAGCAGTACTTC.

The chain employs TRBV29-1 and TRBJ2-1; 7 positions agree with TRBD2. Germline loops: CDR1 SQVTM, CDR2 ANQGSEA. J lost 8 bases, V lost 6 bases, and 7 bases had no gene match. The CDR3 sequence is 12 residues long. For the CDR3, the DNA is TGCAGCGTGGAGGATCTAGCGGATGAGCAGTTCTTC. This codes for CSVEDLADEQFF.

CDR3 sequence reads: CASSSRASDSYEQYF. The CDR3 coding sequence is TGTGCCAGCAGCTCCCGGGCTAGCGATTCCTACGAGCAGTACTTC. The chain couples TRBV11-2 to TRBJ2-7, with D tentatively TRBD2 (6 bases). The CDR3 has 15 residues. V was clipped by 4 bases and J by 1 base, with 14 bases between them. The germline V gene encodes CDR1 SGHAT and CDR2 FQNNGV.

CDR3 in DNA: TGTGCCACCACATGGGGGGAAGCTTTCTTT. It codes for CATTWGEAFF. The chain uses TRBV6-1 and TRBJ1-1; D perhaps matches TRBD1 (5 bases). The length of the CDR3 is 10 residues. Trimming took 10 bases from V and 8 from J, leaving 11 bases between them. Germline CDR1 is MNHNS and CDR2 is SASEGT.

At least ten counts were recorded for this clone. The genes are TRBV7-8 and TRBJ2-7, with D perhaps TRBD1 (5 bases). CDR1 is SGHVS, CDR2 FQNEAQ, per germline. This CDR3 has 11 residues. Trimming removed 9 bases at V and 3 bases at J, with 9 bases between. The DNA for the CDR3 is TGTGCCAGTGCAGGGATCTACGAGCAGTACTTC. Its protein product is CASAGIYEQYF.

This clone was detected once. This chain connects TRBV4-1 to TRBJ2-7; TRBD2 agrees at 9 bases. J lost 6 bases, V lost 3 bases, and 12 bases had no gene match. Germline V gene lookup returns CDR1 MGHRA and CDR2 YSYEKL. This CDR3 comprises 16 residues. CDR3 coding DNA: TGCGCCAGCAGCCAGGTAGCGGGAGAGAGGCCCCCCGAGCAGTACTTC. Its protein is CASSQVAGERPPEQYF.

This sequence joins TRBV4-3 and TRBJ2-1; 10 bases agree with TRBD2. This CDR3 comprises 15 residues. Per the germline V gene, CDR1 is LGHNA and CDR2 is YSLEER. Trimming at V came to 4 bases and at J to 8 bases, leaving 8 bases not matched to a gene. In DNA, the CDR3 is TGCGCCAGCAGCCCCGAAGCGGGAGGGCTCGATGAGCAGTTCTTC. Amino acid sequence: CASSPEAGGLDEQFF.

This sequence joins TRBV27 and TRBJ2-5, with 8 positions matching TRBD1. The J call may be faulty, since TRBJ2-7 better matches the DNA end. The CDR3 length is 14 residues. Germline CDR1 and CDR2: MNHEY and SMNVEV (reference sequence). CDR3 DNA sequence: TGTGCCAGCAGCCCTATCAAGACAGGGGACGAGCAGTACTTC. This gives the protein CASSPIKTGDEQYF.

The rearrangement uses TRBV2 and TRBJ1-2; 7 bases align to TRBD1. The junction had 3 bases not matched to a gene; V was cut back by 2 bases and J by 0 bases. Germline V CDR1 and CDR2: SNHLY, FYNNEI. The CDR3 loop spans 15 amino acids. This CDR3 reads CASSERGLANYGYTF. CDR3 bases: TGTGCCAGCAGTGAAAGGGGGCTCGCTAACTATGGCTACACCTTC.